Listed here is a single T cell receptor beta chain. This specimen comes from a study of blood T cell repertoires in COVID-19. This CDR3 spans 15 amino acids. The V gene's germline CDR1 is SQVTM and CDR2 ANQGSEA. V was clipped by 6 bases and J by 4 bases; unmatched bases: 8. Per the study methods: Nucleated cell counts were estimated from reference gene primer amplification. Assay: immunoSEQ multiplex PCR; the TCRdb copy retains only in-frame clones and omits some. D and trimming were read from the DNA, whereas the V and J calls and clone size are those reported in that table. The sample has 200,000 to 250,000 clones; nearly 90% are singletons. The cohort comprised adults aged 18 to 89 years residing in approximately 25 US areas.

V gene TRBV29-1 combines with J gene TRBJ2-1, with 11 bases that match TRBD1. The source is a young man who had recovered from COVID-19. The sample comprised PBMCs or T cells enriched from blood (not recorded which). The DNA for the CDR3 is TGCAGCGTGGGTAGGACAGGGGGCTCTTACAATGAGCAGTTCTTC. Translating gives CSVGRTGGSYNEQFF.